These 10 T cell receptor beta chains came from one sample sequenced in a study of T cells in women clearing cervical HPV infection. Generated by immunoSEQ multiplex PCR, the TCRdb table keeps only in-frame clones and is missing some. The sample totals about 33,000 clones. Sequenced input: blood buffy coat. Receptors were obtained from a woman between 18 and 70 years old with a cervical HPV16 infection that either progressed to CIN3+ or cleared (not recorded which).

Of note for this clone: The read falls 3 residues short of the CDR3 end, and the missing part is taken from the germline J gene. V usage is TRBV5-1 and J usage is TRBJ2-2; 9 positions match TRBD1. CDR3 length: 16 amino acids. Germline lookup yields CDR1 SGHRS and CDR2 YFSETQ. The CDR3 DNA, read in part, is TGCGCCAGCAGCTCGGGACAGGGTGCAACTAATGAAAAG. Translation: CASSSGQGATNEK. The full-length CDR3 reads as CASSSGQGATNEKLFF.

In regard to this clone: The read terminates 3 residues before the CDR3 end, so the remaining end is supplied by the germline J gene. The chain employs TRBV20-1 and TRBJ2-3; 11 bases map to TRBD2. Germline V gene sequence: CDR1 DFQATT, CDR2 SNEGSKA (reference sequence). The CDR3 extends over 15 amino acids. J gave up 5 bases and V 0 bases, and 4 bases lay outside the gene matches. The DNA read from the CDR3 is TGCAGTGCTAGAGAGGTAGCGGGAGGGTTAGATACG. Protein sequence: CSAREVAGGLDT. The CDR3, in full, reads CSAREVAGGLDTQYF.

Of note for this clone: The sequenced fragment ends 3 residues before the CDR3 boundary, so the rest is inferred from the germline J gene. The genes are TRBV20-1 and TRBJ1-1, with TRBD1 identical over 11 bases. With V trimmed by 6 bases and J by 5 bases, 2 bases remained unmatched. Germline V gene data show CDR1 as DFQATT and CDR2 as SNEGSKA (reference sequence). There are 12 residues in the CDR3. CDR3 DNA (partial): TGCAGTGCAGGACAGGGGGCTACTGAA. The encoded protein is CSAGQGATE. The CDR3, in full, reads CSAGQGATEAFF.

Concerning this clone itself: The read stops 3 residues short of the end of the CDR3; the missing end is completed from the germline J gene. V gene TRBV27 combines with J gene TRBJ2-3; D might be TRBD2 (6 bases). V was cut by 3 bases and J by 6 bases, with 10 bases left in between. CDR1 and CDR2 (germline): MNHEY, SMNVEV (reference sequence). There are 13 residues in the CDR3. The CDR3 is CASSLTGVDTQYF. The DNA read from the CDR3 is TGTGCCAGCAGTTTGACGGGGGTGGATACG.

In the case of this clone: The read ends 3 residues before the CDR3 terminus; that terminus is restored from the germline J gene. The V call is TRBV6-1, the J call TRBJ1-1; D might be TRBD1 (5 bases). Trimming removed 4 bases at V and 0 bases at J, with 6 bases between. The CDR3 is 13 amino acids. Germline loops: CDR1 MNHNS, CDR2 SASEGT. The covered CDR3 bases are TGTGCCAGCAGTGCGACAGTGAACACTGAA. Its translation: CASSATVNTE. In full, the CDR3 is CASSATVNTEAFF.

CDR3 DNA (partial): TGCAGTGCTAGTTTTGGGTGGACAGGGAGGGAA. Residues: CSASFGWTGRE. The entire CDR3 protein reads CSASFGWTGREAFF. The chain carries TRBV20-1 and TRBJ1-1; TRBD1 matches 8 bases. The CDR3 end falls 3 residues outside the read, so it is completed with the germline J gene. The CDR3 runs to 14 residues. CDR1 is DFQATT, CDR2 SNEGSKA, per germline (reference sequence).

Incomplete CDR3 DNA: TGCAGTGCTAGGGGCGACAGGGAG. It encodes CSARGDRE. The whole CDR3 is CSARGDREAFF. The chain carries TRBV20-1 and TRBJ1-1, with 7 bases identical to TRBD1. The DNA ends 3 residues before the CDR3 does, and the rest of the CDR3 is filled in from the germline J gene. The CDR3 sequence is 11 residues long. Germline values: CDR1 DFQATT, CDR2 SNEGSKA (reference sequence).

A remark on this clone: Coverage ceases 3 residues before the CDR3 finishes, and the germline J gene fills in the end. V usage is TRBV2 and J usage is TRBJ1-2, with D maybe TRBD1 (6 bases). Germline CDR1 SNHLY, CDR2 FYNNEI. V lost 6 bases and J 2 bases, leaving 10 bases between the germline ends. The CDR3 runs 13 residues. The CDR3 reads CASSRDTNYGYTF. CDR3 DNA (partial): TGTGCCAGCAGCCGGGACACCAACTATGGC.

In regard to this clone: The CDR3 end is not reached by the read, which stops 3 residues before it; the germline J gene fills it in. The genes are TRBV12-3 or TRBV12-4 and TRBJ2-1; 9 nucleotides agree with TRBD2. The CDR3 contains 16 residues. Trimming at V came to 8 bases and at J to 5 bases, leaving 13 bases not matched to a gene. CDR3 bases read: TGTGCCAGCGTTCGGAGCGGGAGGAGGCAAAACAATGAG. Translation: CASVRSGRRQNNE. In full, the CDR3 is CASVRSGRRQNNEQFF.

Turning to this clone: The junction shows a germline mismatch at one end, possibly a read error. Other nucleotide sequences from this sample produce the same CDR3. Partial CDR3 DNA: TGTGCCAGCAGTCGCCAGGGATTCGCTGGAAACACG. It specifies CASSRQGFAGNT. The entire CDR3 reads CASSRQGFAGNTIYF. V is TRBV7-2 and J is TRBJ1-3, with D tentatively TRBD1 (5 bases). From the germline J gene comes the end of the CDR3, since the read stops 3 residues before it. CDR1 and CDR2 (germline): SGHTA, FQGNSA. This CDR3 is 15 amino acids long.